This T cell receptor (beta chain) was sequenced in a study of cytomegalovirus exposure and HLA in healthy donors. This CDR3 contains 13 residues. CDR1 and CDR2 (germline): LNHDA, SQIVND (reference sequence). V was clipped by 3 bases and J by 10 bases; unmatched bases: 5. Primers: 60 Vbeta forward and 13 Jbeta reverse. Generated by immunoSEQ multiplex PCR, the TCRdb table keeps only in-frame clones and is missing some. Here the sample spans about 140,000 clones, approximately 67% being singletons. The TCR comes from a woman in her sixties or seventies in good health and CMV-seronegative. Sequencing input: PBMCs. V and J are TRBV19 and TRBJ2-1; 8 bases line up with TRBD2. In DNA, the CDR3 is TGTGCCAGTAGTATCACGGGGGGGTTGGAGCAGTTCTTC. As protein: CASSITGGLEQFF.